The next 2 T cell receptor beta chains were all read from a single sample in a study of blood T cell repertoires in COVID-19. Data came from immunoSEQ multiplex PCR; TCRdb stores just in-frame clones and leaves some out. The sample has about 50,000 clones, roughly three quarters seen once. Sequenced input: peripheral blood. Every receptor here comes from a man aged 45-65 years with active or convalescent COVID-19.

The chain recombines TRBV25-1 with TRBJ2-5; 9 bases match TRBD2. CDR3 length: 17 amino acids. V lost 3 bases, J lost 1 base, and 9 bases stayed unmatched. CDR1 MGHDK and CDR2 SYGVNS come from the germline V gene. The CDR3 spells CASSDPGSTSGQETQYF. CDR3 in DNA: TGTGCCAGCAGTGACCCAGGCTCGACTAGCGGCCAAGAGACCCAGTACTTC.

The CDR3 nucleotides are TGCAGCGTTGATACCGGGACAGGGGGCTTTTTCTTGCTAGATACGCAGTATTTT. Protein: CSVDTGTGGFFLLDTQYF. The chain combines TRBV29-1 with TRBJ2-3; 12 bases map to TRBD1. Germline V gene sequence: CDR1 SQVTM, CDR2 ANQGSEA. CDR3 size: 18 residues. Trimming cost V 3 bases and J 5 bases; bases outside gene matches: 15.